This T cell receptor (beta chain) was recovered during a study of cytomegalovirus exposure and HLA in healthy donors. For the study at large: An analysis done earlier identified fewer than 140 million unique TCR beta sequences from roughly 190 million T cells.

The V and J ends lost 8 bases and 3 bases respectively, with 15 bases between them. This CDR3 has 14 residues. CDR1 SGHVS and CDR2 FQNEAQ come from the germline V gene. Findings and limits, study-wide: A later analysis found TCR association rates differed by HLA locus, highest for DRB1 and lowest for HLA-C. The study recorded 160 or so TCR beta chains that were cytomegalovirus-associated.

Details on this clone: Its antigen is not known.

The PCR employed 60 Vbeta primers together with 13 Jbeta primers. The assay was immunoSEQ multiplex PCR, and TCRdb's table has in-frame clones only and misses some. In the table there are more than 90,000 clones, 75% to 80% of which are singletons. The material sequenced was PBMCs. The source of this sequence is a female donor in good health and CMV-seronegative. V usage is TRBV7-8 and J usage is TRBJ2-3; D is possibly TRBD2 (6 bases). The CDR3 nucleotides read TGTGCCAGCCGAGGAGGACGGGAGACAGATACGCAGTATTTT. Its protein product is CASRGGRETDTQYF.